This TCR beta chain appears in the sequencing data of a study of blood T cell repertoires in COVID-19. Turning to the study itself: Samples came from the United States, Italy and Spain, spanning acute and convalescent COVID-19. Sources were T cells, B-cell-depleted T cells, or PBMCs; the material itself was cDNA or gDNA.

Methods used by the authors: Using reference gene primer amplification, nucleated cell counts were estimated. The protocol was immunoSEQ multiplex PCR, while the TCRdb copy is restricted to in-frame clones and leaves out a portion. V, J and clone size derive from that table, while D and trimming were established from the DNA sequence. The table lists just over 35,000 clones, approximately 75% of them singletons, with around 44% in the top ten. The sample consisted of peripheral blood. This sequence originates from a human donor in a cohort sampled during active or convalescent COVID-19. The donor label of this sample is uncertain.

The CDR3 sequence is CASSFAASGSDEQFF. The CDR3 DNA reads as TGTGCCAGCAGCTTTGCGGCTAGCGGGAGTGATGAGCAGTTCTTC. The chain employs TRBV5-5 and TRBJ2-1; the match to TRBD2 covers 10 bases. Germline V lookup: CDR1 SGHKS, CDR2 YYEKEE (reference sequence). The ends lost 2 bases at V and 8 bases at J; junction bases unmatched: 7. The CDR3 loop spans 15 amino acids.